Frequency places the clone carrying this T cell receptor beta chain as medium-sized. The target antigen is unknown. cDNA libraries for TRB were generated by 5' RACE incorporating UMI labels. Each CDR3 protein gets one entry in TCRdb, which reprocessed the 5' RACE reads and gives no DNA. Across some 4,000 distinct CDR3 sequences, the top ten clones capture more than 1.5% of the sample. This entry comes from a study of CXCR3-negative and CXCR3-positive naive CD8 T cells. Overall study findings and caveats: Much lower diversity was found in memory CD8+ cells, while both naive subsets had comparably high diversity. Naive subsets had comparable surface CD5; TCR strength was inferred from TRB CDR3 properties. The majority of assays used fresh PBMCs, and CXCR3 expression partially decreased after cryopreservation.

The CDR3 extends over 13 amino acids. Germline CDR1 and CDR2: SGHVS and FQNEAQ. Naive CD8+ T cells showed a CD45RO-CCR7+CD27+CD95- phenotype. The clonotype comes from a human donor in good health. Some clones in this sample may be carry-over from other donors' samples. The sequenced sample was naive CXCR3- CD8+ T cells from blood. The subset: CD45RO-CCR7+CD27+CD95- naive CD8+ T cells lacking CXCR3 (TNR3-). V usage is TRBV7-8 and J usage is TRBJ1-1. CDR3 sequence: CASSPGGFTEAFF.